This T cell receptor beta chain originates from a study of T cell changes during pregnancy in multiple sclerosis. TCRdb keeps only in-frame clones here, not all; method: immunoSEQ multiplex PCR. The repertoire holds more than 55,000 clones, with around 90% as singletons. With 7 bases clipped from V and 4 bases from J, the junction kept 4 bases outside the gene matches. The CDR3 spans 14 residues. CDR1 and CDR2 from the germline V gene are MNHEY and SVGAGI. This chain uses TRBV6-5 with TRBJ2-1; 10 bases are a match to TRBD2. The sequence was obtained from a female donor with multiple sclerosis, enrolled in a pregnancy study. Specimen: peripheral blood, collected in the third trimester of pregnancy. In nucleotides, the CDR3 is TGTGCCAGCACCTTAGCGGGGGGTTACAATGAGCAGTTCTTC. Its protein product is CASTLAGGYNEQFF.